The clone carrying this T cell receptor (beta chain) has only a few counts. These data are taken from a study of cytomegalovirus exposure and HLA in healthy donors. Germline V gene lookup returns CDR1 SGHRS and CDR2 YFSETQ. Trimming shortened V by 3 bases and J by 0 bases, and 15 bases separated the two germline ends. The CDR3 is 16 amino acids. Both 60 Vbeta primers and 13 Jbeta primers went into the PCR. The table came from immunoSEQ multiplex PCR; TCRdb's copy has only in-frame clones and leaves some out. The table includes 200,000 or so clones, 84% detected once. V usage is TRBV5-1 and J usage is TRBJ1-1; possibly TRBD1 for D (6 bases). What was sequenced was PBMCs. The receptor comes from a boy between 5 and 17 years old in good health and CMV-seronegative. CDR3 sequence (DNA): TGCGCCAGCAGCTCCTCAGGGGCGGACATGAACACTGAAGCTTTCTTT. Translated: CASSSSGADMNTEAFF.